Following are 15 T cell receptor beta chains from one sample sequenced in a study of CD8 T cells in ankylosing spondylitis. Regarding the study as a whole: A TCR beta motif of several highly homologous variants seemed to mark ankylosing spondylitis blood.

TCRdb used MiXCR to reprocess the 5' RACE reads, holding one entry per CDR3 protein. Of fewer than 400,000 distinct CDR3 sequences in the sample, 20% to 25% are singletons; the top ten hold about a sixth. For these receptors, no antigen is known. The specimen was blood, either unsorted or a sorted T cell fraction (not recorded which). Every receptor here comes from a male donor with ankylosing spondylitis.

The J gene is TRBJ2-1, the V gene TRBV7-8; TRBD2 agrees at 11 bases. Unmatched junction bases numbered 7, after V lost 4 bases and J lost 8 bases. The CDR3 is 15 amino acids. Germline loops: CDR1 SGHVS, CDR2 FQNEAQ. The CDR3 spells CASSYLTSGNDEQFF. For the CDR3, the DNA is TGTGCCAGCAGCTACTTGACTAGCGGGAACGATGAGCAGTTCTTC.

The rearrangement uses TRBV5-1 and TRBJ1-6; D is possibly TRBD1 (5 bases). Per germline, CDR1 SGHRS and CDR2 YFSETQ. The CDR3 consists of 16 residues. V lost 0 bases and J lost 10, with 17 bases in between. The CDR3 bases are TGCGCCAGCAGCTTGGACCCTAGGGGAACCTTATCACCCCTCCACTTT. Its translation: CASSLDPRGTLSPLHF. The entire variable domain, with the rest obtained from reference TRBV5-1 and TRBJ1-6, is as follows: KAGVTQTPRYLIKTRGQQVTLSCSPISGHRSVSWYQQTPGQGLQFLFEYFSETQRNKGNFPGRFSGRQFSNSRSEMNVSTLELGDSALYLCASSLDPRGTLSPLHFGNGTRLTVT.

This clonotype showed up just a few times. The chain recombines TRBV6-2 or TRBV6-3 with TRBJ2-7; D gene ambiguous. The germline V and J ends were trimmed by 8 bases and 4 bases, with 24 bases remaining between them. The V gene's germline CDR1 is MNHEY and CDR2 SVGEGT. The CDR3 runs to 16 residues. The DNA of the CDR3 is TGTGCCAGCGTAACCTCGGCGACTCCCCGGGTGTACGAGCAGTACTTC. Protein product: CASVTSATPRVYEQYF.

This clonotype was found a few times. In nucleotides, the CDR3 is TGCAGTGCTAGAGATGTTAGGCGGCCAGTGGATGGCTACACCTTC. This sequence encodes CSARDVRRPVDGYTF. The chain is built from TRBV20-1 and TRBJ1-2; D is uncertain. The germline V and J ends were trimmed by 0 bases and 6 bases, with 17 bases remaining between them. The length of the CDR3 is 15 residues. CDR1 and CDR2 (germline): DFQATT, SNEGSKA (reference sequence).

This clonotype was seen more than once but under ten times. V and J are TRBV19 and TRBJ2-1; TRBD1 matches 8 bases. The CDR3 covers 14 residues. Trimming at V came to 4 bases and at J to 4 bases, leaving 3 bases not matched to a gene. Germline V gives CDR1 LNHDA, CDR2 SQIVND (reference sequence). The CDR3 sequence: CASSTRDRYNEQFF. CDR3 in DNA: TGTGCCAGTAGTACCCGGGACAGGTACAATGAGCAGTTCTTC.

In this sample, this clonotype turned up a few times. CDR3 loop: CASPPGLAGAPTYEQYF. For the CDR3, the DNA is TGTGCCAGCCCTCCAGGACTAGCGGGAGCCCCAACCTACGAGCAGTACTTC. J is TRBJ2-7 and V is TRBV28; 13 positions match TRBD2. The ends lost 8 bases at V and 2 bases at J; junction bases unmatched: 12. CDR1 is MDHEN, CDR2 SYDVKM, per germline. This CDR3 comprises 17 residues. Drawing the rest from reference TRBV28 and TRBJ2-7, the complete variable domain is DVKVTQSSRYLVKRTGEKVFLECVQDMDHENMFWYRQDPGLGLRLIYFSYDVKMKEKGDIPEGYSVSREKKERFSLILESASTNQTSMYLCASPPGLAGAPTYEQYFGPGTRLTVT.

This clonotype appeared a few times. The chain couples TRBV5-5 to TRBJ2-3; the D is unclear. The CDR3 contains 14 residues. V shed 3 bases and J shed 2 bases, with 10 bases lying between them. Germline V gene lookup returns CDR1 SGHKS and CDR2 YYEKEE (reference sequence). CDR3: CASSWAGYTDTQYF. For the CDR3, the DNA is TGTGCCAGCAGCTGGGCCGGCTACACAGATACGCAGTATTTT.

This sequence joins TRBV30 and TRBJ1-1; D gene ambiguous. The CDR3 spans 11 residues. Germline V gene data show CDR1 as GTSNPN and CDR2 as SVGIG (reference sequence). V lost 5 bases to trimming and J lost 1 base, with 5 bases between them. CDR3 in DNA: TGTGCCTGGCGGTGGAACACTGAAGCTTTCTTT. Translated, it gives CAWRWNTEAFF. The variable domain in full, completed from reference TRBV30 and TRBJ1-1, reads SQTIHQWPATLVQPVGSPLSLECTVEGTSNPNLYWYRQAAGRGLQLLFYSVGIGQISSEVPQNLSASRPQDRQFILSSKKLLLSDSGFYLCAWRWNTEAFFGQGTRLTVV.

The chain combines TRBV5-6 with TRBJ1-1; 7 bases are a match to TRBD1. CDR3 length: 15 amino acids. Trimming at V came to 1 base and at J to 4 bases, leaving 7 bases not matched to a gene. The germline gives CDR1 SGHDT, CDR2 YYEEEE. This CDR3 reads CASSLRGLRGTEAFF. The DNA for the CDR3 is TGTGCCAGCAGCTTGAGGGGGCTCCGGGGCACTGAAGCTTTCTTT.

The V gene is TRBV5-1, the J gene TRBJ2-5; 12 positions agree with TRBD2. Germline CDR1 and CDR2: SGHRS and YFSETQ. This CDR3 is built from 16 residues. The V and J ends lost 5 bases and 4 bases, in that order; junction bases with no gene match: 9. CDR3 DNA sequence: TGCGCCAGCAGTCCGGGGCTAGCGGGAGGGCCAGAGACCCAGTACTTC. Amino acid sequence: CASSPGLAGGPETQYF.

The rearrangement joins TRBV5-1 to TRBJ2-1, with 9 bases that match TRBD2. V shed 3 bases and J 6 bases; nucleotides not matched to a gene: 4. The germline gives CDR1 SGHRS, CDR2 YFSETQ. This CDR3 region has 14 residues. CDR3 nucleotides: TGCGCCAGCAGCTCTCTAGCGGGGTCCAATGAGCAGTTCTTC. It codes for CASSSLAGSNEQFF.

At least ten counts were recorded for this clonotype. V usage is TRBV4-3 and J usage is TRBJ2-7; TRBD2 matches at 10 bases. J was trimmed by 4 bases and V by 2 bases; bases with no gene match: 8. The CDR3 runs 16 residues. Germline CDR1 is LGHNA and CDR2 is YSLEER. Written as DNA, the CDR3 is TGCGCCAGCAGCCAATCCCAGCGGGAGGGCCCATACGAGCAGTACTTC. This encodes CASSQSQREGPYEQYF.

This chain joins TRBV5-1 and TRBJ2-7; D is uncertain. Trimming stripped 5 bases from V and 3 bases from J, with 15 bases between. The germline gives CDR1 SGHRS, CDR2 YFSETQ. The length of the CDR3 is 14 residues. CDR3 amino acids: CASSVDKDLYEQYF. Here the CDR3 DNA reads TGCGCCAGCAGTGTTGACAAGGACCTCTACGAGCAGTACTTC.

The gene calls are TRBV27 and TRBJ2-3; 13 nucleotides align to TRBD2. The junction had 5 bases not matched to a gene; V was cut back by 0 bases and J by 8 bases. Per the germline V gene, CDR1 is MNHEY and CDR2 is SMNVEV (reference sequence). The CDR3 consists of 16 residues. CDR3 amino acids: CASSLSGLAGHSTQYF. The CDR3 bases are TGTGCCAGCAGTTTATCGGGACTAGCGGGACACAGTACGCAGTATTTT.

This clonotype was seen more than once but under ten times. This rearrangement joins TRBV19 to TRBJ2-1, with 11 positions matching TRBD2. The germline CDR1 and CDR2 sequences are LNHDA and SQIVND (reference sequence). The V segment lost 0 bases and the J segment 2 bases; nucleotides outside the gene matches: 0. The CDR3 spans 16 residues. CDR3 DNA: TGTGCCAGTAGTATAGAGACTAGCGGGACCTACAATGAGCAGTTCTTC. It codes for CASSIETSGTYNEQFF.